This T cell receptor beta chain stems from a study of identical twins. Between the trimmed V and J ends, which lost 1 base and 5 bases, there was a span of 24 bases. The CDR3 has 18 residues. Germline V gene sequence: CDR1 SGHRS, CDR2 YFSETQ. Each donor was a healthy Caucasian. MiXCR, applied by TCRdb to the 5' RACE reads, yields one record per CDR3 protein. The sample consists of about 430,000 distinct CDR3 sequences, approximately 17% of them appearing once. This sequence was found in a man in his fifties or sixties in good health. Sequenced sample: naive T cells sorted from blood. This chain links TRBV5-1 with TRBJ2-5; the D gene is possibly TRBD1 (6 bases). The CDR3 sequence: CASSLRQGGPQGPETQYF. DNA for the CDR3: TGCGCCAGCAGCTTGCGCCAAGGTGGTCCACAGGGCCCGGAGACCCAGTACTTC. Together with reference TRBV5-1 and TRBJ2-5, the CDR3 gives the full variable domain: KAGVTQTPRYLIKTRGQQVTLSCSPISGHRSVSWYQQTPGQGLQFLFEYFSETQRNKGNFPGRFSGRQFSNSRSEMNVSTLELGDSALYLCASSLRQGGPQGPETQYFGPGTRLLVL.